The clone carrying this T cell receptor beta chain was counted between two and nine times. The antigen remains undetermined. The entry originates in a study of cytomegalovirus exposure and HLA in healthy donors. Study information: Researchers previously reported finding fewer than 140 million unique TCR beta sequences from approximately 200 million T cells.

Study findings and constraints: A later analysis reported that several of the most significant clusters appeared to be linked to common viral pathogens, among them Epstein-Barr virus.

The study ran its PCR with 60 Vbeta and 13 Jbeta primers. This table comes from immunoSEQ multiplex PCR, and its TCRdb copy is limited to in-frame clones, with some not included. The table lists over 150,000 clones, around 81% of them singletons, with around 13% in the top ten. The clonotype comes from a woman between 45 and 60 years old in good health and CMV-seronegative. Sequencing was carried out using PBMCs.

The CDR3 region has the DNA TGTGCCAGCAGCTTATACAGTAATAGCAATCAGCCCCAGCATTTT. Translation gives CASSLYSNSNQPQHF. The chain joins TRBV7-6 to TRBJ1-5; no definite D call. Trimming took off 2 bases at V and 0 bases at J, with 8 bases between the two ends. CDR1 and CDR2 from the germline V gene are SGHVS and FNYEAQ. CDR3 length: 15 amino acids. The whole variable domain, remainder taken from reference TRBV7-6 and TRBJ1-5, is GAGVSQSPRYKVTKRGQDVALRCDPISGHVSLYWYRQALGQGPEFLTYFNYEAQQDKSGLPNDRFSAERPEGSISTLTIQRTEQRDSAMYRCASSLYSNSNQPQHFGDGTRLSIL.